The rows below give T cell receptor beta chains drawn from one sample of a study of CXCR3-negative and CXCR3-positive naive CD8 T cells. TCRdb re-called the 5' RACE reads and gives one entry per CDR3 protein, without DNA. In all, the sample yields around 120,000 distinct CDR3 sequences. Sequences were obtained from naive CXCR3+ CD8+ T cells from blood. Every receptor here comes from a human donor in good health. Some clones in this sample may be carry-over from other donors' samples. Each CDR3 is given with its conserved first and last residue.

TRBJ2-7,TRBV21-1,16,CASSRPLAAPNYEQYF
TRBJ2-7,TRBV12-3/TRBV12-4,15,CASSWRLAGLGEQYF
TRBJ1-1,TRBV2,17,CASSEGGTGGPITEAFF
TRBJ1-1,TRBV12-3/TRBV12-4,17,CASSLAVFGVSGTEAFF
TRBJ1-2,TRBV29-1,15,CSVVAPGQLNYGYTF
TRBJ2-6,TRBV10-2,18,CASSKGWVDVIGANVLTF
TRBJ2-1,TRBV12-3/TRBV12-4,12,CASRPNYGEQFF
TRBJ2-1,TRBV29-1,13,CSVSTGPYNEQFF
TRBJ2-1,TRBV29-1,16,CSVEDSGGDSYNEQFF
TRBJ1-5,TRBV7-9,12,CASSFPSGPQHF
TRBJ2-5,TRBV9,14,CASSVALDQETQYF
TRBJ2-1,TRBV6-5,11,CASSIDGEQFF
TRBJ2-7,TRBV12-3/TRBV12-4,15,CASSFVLAEGYEQYF
TRBJ2-3,TRBV4-3,18,CASSQERPTGANTDTQYF
TRBJ2-5,TRBV30,13,CASWTGSRETQYF
TRBJ2-7,TRBV7-9,12,CASSLVHRDSLF
TRBJ2-7,TRBV5-1,15,CASSSGQGLVYEQYF
TRBJ2-1,TRBV10-3,17,CAISESIETGEGKGQFF
TRBJ1-3,TRBV6-1,15,CANQADGASGNTIYF
TRBJ2-1,TRBV4-1,13,CASSQDFYNEQFF
TRBJ2-2,TRBV20-1,15,CSATDRGLGTGELFF
TRBJ1-1,TRBV4-1,14,CASSQVTGNTEAFF
TRBJ2-7,TRBV5-1,15,CASSWDVDTFLEQYF
TRBJ2-7,TRBV7-7,15,CASSLGQGGSYEQYF
TRBJ2-7,TRBV28,12,CASSLGTGEQYF
TRBJ1-4,TRBV29-1,13,CSATGTGEEKLFF
TRBJ2-1,TRBV27,14,CASSFMGGSNEQFF
TRBJ1-2,TRBV30,14,CAWRHPGAGYGYTF
TRBJ2-1,TRBV11-3,15,CASSLGAGVDNEQFF
TRBJ1-5,TRBV12-5,13,CASGLVWDQPQHF